A single sample is the source of the 28 T cell receptor beta chains below, sequenced in a study of blood T cell repertoires in COVID-19. Profiled with immunoSEQ multiplex PCR; TCRdb holds only in-frame clones, not every one. The data contain about 190,000 clones, 78% of them seen just once; the ten biggest clones take up 2.5% to 3%. Sequenced sample: peripheral blood. The source of these receptors is a woman of 80 years or more with active or convalescent COVID-19.

This chain links TRBV10-1 with TRBJ2-5; TRBD2 agrees at 7 bases. The junction had 8 bases not matched to a gene; V was cut back by 5 bases and J by 2 bases. This CDR3 is built from 15 residues. The germline gives CDR1 WNHNN, CDR2 SYGVQD (reference sequence). In nucleotides, the CDR3 is TGCGCCAGCAGTCCCGACTGGGGGGGACAAGAGACCCAGTACTTC. It translates to CASSPDWGGQETQYF.

The chain uses TRBV24-1 and TRBJ1-5, with TRBD1 as a possible D gene (5 bases). V was clipped by 9 bases and J by 1 base, with 9 bases between them. CDR3 size: 13 residues. Germline loops: CDR1 KGHDR, CDR2 SFDVKD. CDR3 protein: CATQRGSNQPQHF. In DNA, the CDR3 is TGTGCCACCCAGCGGGGGAGCAATCAGCCCCAGCATTTT.

The rearrangement links TRBV18 to TRBJ1-5; a weak D match, TRBD1 (5 bases). The CDR3 consists of 14 residues. CDR1 and CDR2 (germline): KGHSH, LQKENI. Trimming left V 3 bases short and J 3 bases short, with 9 bases between. CDR3 sequence: CASSPRQYNQPQHF. DNA of the CDR3: TGTGCCAGCTCACCTCGACAGTACAATCAGCCCCAGCATTTT.

As concerns this clone: This sample also contains other DNA sequences that code for the same CDR3. Written as DNA, the CDR3 is TGTGCCAGCAGTTTCACAGGGGGGAATTCACCCCTCCACTTT. Protein sequence: CASSFTGGNSPLHF. The chain employs TRBV28 and TRBJ1-6, with TRBD1 matching 8 bases. The J segment lost 7 bases and the V segment lost 3 bases, leaving 2 bases of the junction unmatched. This CDR3 comprises 14 residues. CDR1 and CDR2 (germline): MDHEN, SYDVKM.

The genes are TRBV6-5 and TRBJ2-1; a weak D match, TRBD2 (7 bases). The CDR3 sequence is 13 residues long. V was pared by 6 bases and J by 10 bases, with 16 bases between. Germline CDR1 and CDR2: MNHEY and SVGAGI. CDR3: CASSTRGAREQFF. The DNA of the CDR3 is TGTGCCAGCAGCACTCGGGGGGCGAGAGAGCAGTTCTTC.

The gene calls are TRBV29-1 and TRBJ2-7; unclear D gene. V lost 4 bases and J 3 bases, leaving 10 bases between the germline ends. The CDR3 has 12 residues. Per germline, CDR1 SQVTM and CDR2 ANQGSEA. This CDR3 reads CSVGGLNYEQYF. The CDR3 coding sequence is TGCAGCGTTGGAGGTCTGAACTACGAGCAGTACTTC.

The chain recombines TRBV30 with TRBJ2-4; no firm D call. Germline CDR1 reads GTSNPN; CDR2 reads SVGIG (reference sequence). The CDR3 has 15 amino acids. Deletions cut 2 bases from V and 0 bases from J, with 11 bases between. The CDR3 coding sequence is TGTGCCTGGAGTTCAGGTTCCCTAGCCAAAAACATTCAGTACTTC. Translated: CAWSSGSLAKNIQYF.

The chain is built from TRBV6-6 and TRBJ1-2, with TRBD1 as a possible D gene (5 bases). Trimming shortened V by 8 bases and J by 4 bases, and 17 bases separated the two germline ends. The length of the CDR3 is 14 residues. Germline assignment: CDR1 MNHNY and CDR2 SVGAGI (reference sequence). CDR3: CASFRQPKPYGYTF. The CDR3 coding sequence is TGTGCCAGCTTTAGACAGCCAAAACCCTATGGCTACACCTTC.

J is TRBJ2-3 and V is TRBV4-3, with 8 bases identical to TRBD1. V was pared by 0 bases and J by 6 bases, with 8 bases of the junction left unmatched. The CDR3 runs to 16 residues. CDR1 LGHNA and CDR2 YSLEER come from the germline V gene. In DNA, the CDR3 is TGCGCCAGCAGCCAAGAGTGGACAGGGAATCTGGATACGCAGTATTTT. Protein product: CASSQEWTGNLDTQYF.

The rearrangement uses TRBV24-1 and TRBJ1-2; weak D call: TRBD1 (5 bases). Germline CDR1 and CDR2: KGHDR and SFDVKD. The CDR3 extends over 13 amino acids. V gave up 7 bases and J gave up 0 bases, with 8 bases separating them. For the CDR3, the DNA is TGTGCCACCAGGGACAAAGCTAACTATGGCTACACCTTC. This sequence encodes CATRDKANYGYTF.

This clone was seen a handful of times. The genes are TRBV5-1 and TRBJ2-2; no definite D call. Germline V gene sequence: CDR1 SGHRS, CDR2 YFSETQ. This CDR3 is 14 amino acids long. V was shortened by 1 base and J by 1 base, with 5 bases between the two germline ends. The CDR3 DNA reads as TGCGCCAGCAGCTTGTCCCGGAACACCGGGGAGCTGTTTTTT. Its protein is CASSLSRNTGELFF.

As regards this clone: This could be a read error, since a much larger clone is one nucleotide away. The chain employs TRBV12-3 or TRBV12-4 and TRBJ2-2; unclear D gene. The CDR3 has 13 amino acids. V was cut by 3 bases and J by 4 bases, with 6 bases left in between. CDR3 region: CASSFRVTGELFF. The CDR3 DNA sequence: TGTGCCAGCAGTTTCCGGGTCACCGGGGAGCTGTTTTTT.

This chain connects TRBV9 to TRBJ2-1; 13 bases map to TRBD2. Germline V gene lookup returns CDR1 SGDLS and CDR2 YYNGEE. This CDR3 comprises 17 residues. V shed 4 bases and J 1 base; nucleotides not matched to a gene: 5. CDR3 in DNA: TGTGCCAGCAGCCGACTAGCGGGGGGTCCTTCCTACAATGAGCAGTTCTTC. It specifies CASSRLAGGPSYNEQFF.

This clone was observed a handful of times. The chain recombines TRBV5-1 with TRBJ1-6; 7 bases agree with TRBD1. Germline CDR1 is SGHRS and CDR2 is YFSETQ. The CDR3 consists of 14 residues. The trim removed 7 bases at V and 5 bases at J, leaving 6 bases unmatched. The CDR3 region has the DNA TGCGCCAGCGGAGAGGGGGCGCATAATTCACCCCTCCACTTT. Its protein is CASGEGAHNSPLHF.

This chain uses TRBV12-3 or TRBV12-4 with TRBJ2-7; D ambiguous. V was clipped by 3 bases and J by 5 bases, with 11 bases between them. The length of the CDR3 is 13 residues. The CDR3: CASSFDPRDEQYF. CDR3 bases: TGTGCCAGCAGTTTTGATCCTCGCGACGAGCAGTACTTC.

The chain is built from TRBV6-5 and TRBJ2-3; 10 bases are shared with TRBD2. The J segment lost 5 bases and the V segment lost 8 bases, leaving 10 bases of the junction unmatched. This CDR3 spans 15 amino acids. Germline values: CDR1 MNHEY, CDR2 SVGAGI. The CDR3 region is CASHERGGPIDTQYF. CDR3 bases: TGTGCCAGCCACGAGCGGGGGGGCCCGATAGATACGCAGTATTTT.

The CDR3 region is CASSVDLAEQTQYF. The CDR3 nucleotides are TGTGCCAGCAGCGTAGATTTAGCCGAACAGACCCAGTACTTC. The rearrangement uses TRBV9 and TRBJ2-5; no definite D call. The V gene's germline CDR1 is SGDLS and CDR2 YYNGEE. The CDR3 covers 14 residues. V was shortened by 0 bases and J by 6 bases, with 12 bases between the two germline ends.

V usage is TRBV19 and J usage is TRBJ1-6; TRBD1 matches at 9 bases. Germline assignment: CDR1 LNHDA and CDR2 SQIVND (reference sequence). The CDR3 has 14 residues. After removal of 6 bases from V and 9 bases from J, the junction contained 6 bases not matched to a gene. CDR3 amino acids: CASSPDRGASPLHF. The CDR3 region has the DNA TGTGCCAGTAGCCCAGACAGGGGGGCTTCACCCCTCCACTTT.

The CDR3 bases are TGCGCCAGCAGCCCTAGTGTGGGACATATGGAGACCCAGTACTTC. It encodes CASSPSVGHMETQYF. The gene calls are TRBV4-3 and TRBJ2-5; possible D gene TRBD1, 6 bases. V was cut by 4 bases and J by 5 bases, with 17 bases left in between. Germline V gives CDR1 LGHNA, CDR2 YSLEER. CDR3 length: 15 amino acids.

The gene calls are TRBV27 and TRBJ2-1; a possible D gene is TRBD2 (5 bases). Germline CDR1 reads MNHEY; CDR2 reads SMNVEV (reference sequence). The CDR3 is made up of 15 amino acids. The ends were cut back, 5 bases at V and 2 bases at J, with 13 bases in the middle. The CDR3 sequence is CASSPRGGPYNEQFF. CDR3 coding DNA: TGTGCCAGCAGTCCCCGGGGTGGGCCCTACAATGAGCAGTTCTTC.

The chain uses TRBV19 and TRBJ1-2; D possibly corresponds to TRBD1 (5 bases). The CDR3 is 15 amino acids. CDR1 is LNHDA, CDR2 SQIVND, per germline (reference sequence). Between the trimmed V and J ends, which lost 5 bases and 5 bases, there was a span of 18 bases. The CDR3 loop reads CASSPGQRVRYGYTF. DNA for the CDR3: TGTGCCAGTAGTCCCGGACAAAGGGTGAGGTATGGCTACACCTTC.

V and J are TRBV28 and TRBJ2-3; 10 bases are shared with TRBD1. The CDR3 sequence is 15 residues long. V trimming: 3 bases; J trimming: 5 bases; junction bases outside the gene matches: 5. The germline gives CDR1 MDHEN, CDR2 SYDVKM. As DNA, the CDR3 is TGTGCCAGCAGTTTGCTTGGGACAGGGGTAGATACGCAGTATTTT. As protein: CASSLLGTGVDTQYF.

The V and J genes are TRBV14 and TRBJ2-7, with D perhaps matching TRBD2 (6 bases). CDR3 length: 16 residues. Germline CDR1 SGHDN, CDR2 FVKESK. Trimming left V 2 bases short and J 0 bases short, with 14 bases between. CDR3 DNA: TGTGCCAGCAGCCAACAAGGAGGGTTGAGCTCCTACGAGCAGTACTTC. It is translated as CASSQQGGLSSYEQYF. The full variable domain, with the rest looked up from reference TRBV14 and TRBJ2-7, is EAGVTQFPSHSVIEKGQTVTLRCDPISGHDNLYWYRRVMGKEIKFLLHFVKESKQDESGMPNNRFLAERTGGTYSTLKVQPAELEDSGVYFCASSQQGGLSSYEQYFGPGTRLTVT.

DNA for the CDR3: TGTGCCAGCACCGATGCTGCGGGTATTTCCTACAATGAGCAGTTCTTC. Protein sequence: CASTDAAGISYNEQFF. The V gene is TRBV28, the J gene TRBJ2-1, with D perhaps matching TRBD2 (5 bases). Germline CDR1 and CDR2: MDHEN and SYDVKM. The V gene lost 7 bases and the J gene lost 1 base, with 17 bases spanning the gap. The CDR3 contains 16 residues.

The chain combines TRBV5-4 with TRBJ1-2; TRBD1 agrees at 7 bases. CDR1 is SGHNT, CDR2 YYREEE, per germline (reference sequence). This CDR3 region has 16 residues. The trim removed 5 bases at V and 4 bases at J, leaving 14 bases unmatched. CDR3 sequence reads: CASRYLTEQGSYGYTF. In DNA form, the CDR3 reads TGTGCCAGCAGATACTTAACTGAACAGGGGAGCTATGGCTACACCTTC.

The chain combines TRBV29-1 with TRBJ2-1; a possible D gene is TRBD1 (5 bases). Trimming cost V 3 bases and J 3 bases, with 9 bases left between them. This CDR3 comprises 13 residues. Germline V gene lookup returns CDR1 SQVTM and CDR2 ANQGSEA. The CDR3 is CSVDRQLYNEQFF. CDR3 sequence (DNA): TGCAGCGTTGACCGACAGCTCTACAATGAGCAGTTCTTC.

The chain links TRBV3-1 (or the pseudogene TRBV3-2) to TRBJ1-5; 7 bases are shared with TRBD1. The J segment lost 2 bases and the V segment lost 1 base, leaving 2 bases of the junction unmatched. Per the germline V gene, CDR1 is LGHDT and CDR2 is YNNKEL (reference sequence). CDR3 length: 15 residues. The CDR3 DNA follows: TGTGCCAGCAGCCAAGCCGGGACAGGCAATCAGCCCCAGCATTTT. Protein product: CASSQAGTGNQPQHF.

The chain combines TRBV12-1 with TRBJ2-7; TRBD2 is the table's D call and was not checked against the DNA. TRBV12-1 is a pseudogene segment. CDR3 size: 14 residues. The CDR3 nucleotides read TGTGCCAGCAGCTTCGCGCCACCGAGTTACGAGCAGTACTTC. Translated, it gives CASSFAPPSYEQYF.